The 14 T cell receptor beta chains given below trace back to one sample, sequenced in a study of PD-1 blockade in mismatch repair-deficient tumors. Measured with immunoSEQ multiplex PCR; TCRdb has only the in-frame clones, and not every one. The sample records about 22,000 clones, 70% to 90% being singletons. The source was peripheral blood, collected 2 weeks after starting pembrolizumab. Every receptor here comes from an adult with mismatch repair-deficient cancer.

The chain has TRBV29-1 and TRBJ1-2, with 9 bases aligning to TRBD1. J lost 4 bases, V lost 3 bases, and 9 bases had no gene match. This CDR3 has 15 amino acids. The germline V gene encodes CDR1 SQVTM and CDR2 ANQGSEA. The DNA of the CDR3 is TGCAGCGTTGAGAGAACGGGGACAGGGTTCTATGGCTACACCTTC. It yields the protein CSVERTGTGFYGYTF.

J is TRBJ2-5 and V is TRBV27; D is uncertain. There are 14 residues in the CDR3. Germline-derived CDR1 and CDR2 are MNHEY and SMNVEV (reference sequence). Trimming shortened V by 6 bases and J by 4 bases, and 15 bases separated the two germline ends. The CDR3 is CASSSRSARETQYF. CDR3 in DNA: TGTGCCAGCAGCTCCAGATCAGCTAGAGAGACCCAGTACTTC.

J is TRBJ2-5 and V is TRBV7-8; no clear D. V gave up 6 bases and J gave up 5 bases, with 13 bases separating them. Germline loops: CDR1 SGHVS, CDR2 FQNEAQ. CDR3 length: 13 residues. In nucleotides, the CDR3 is TGTGCCAGCAGGTTCCCCAGGTCTGAGACCCAGTACTTC. Translated: CASRFPRSETQYF. The variable domain in full, with the rest retrieved from reference TRBV7-8 and TRBJ2-5, is GAGVSQSPRYKVAKRGQDVALRCDPISGHVSLFWYQQALGQGPEFLTYFQNEAQLDKSGLPSDRFFAERPEGSVSTLKIQRTQQEDSAVYLCASRFPRSETQYFGPGTRLLVL.

This clone has only a few counts. V and J are TRBV4-1 and TRBJ2-3; perhaps TRBD2 as D (6 bases). V was clipped by 1 base and J by 2 bases, with 16 bases between them. This CDR3 comprises 17 residues. CDR1 and CDR2 from the germline V gene are MGHRA and YSYEKL. The CDR3 bases are TGCGCCAGCAGCCAAGTCGAATCGGCGGGAAACACAGATACGCAGTATTTT. Protein product: CASSQVESAGNTDTQYF.

The rearrangement links TRBV29-1 to TRBJ2-5; D is perhaps TRBD2 (6 bases). CDR1 and CDR2 from the germline V gene are SQVTM and ANQGSEA. The CDR3 has 17 residues. V lost 2 bases and J lost 3, with 22 bases in between. DNA for the CDR3: TGCAGCGTTGAACCTGGGGTGCGGGAACCCCTCAAAGAGACCCAGTACTTC. Protein product: CSVEPGVREPLKETQYF.

This clone was observed a handful of times. This chain links TRBV6-1 with TRBJ2-7; 8 bases agree with TRBD2. Unmatched junction bases numbered 10, after V lost 2 bases and J lost 4 bases. Germline CDR1 MNHNS, CDR2 SASEGT. The length of the CDR3 is 16 residues. The CDR3 region is CASSEPEASGRYEQYF. For the CDR3, the DNA is TGTGCCAGCAGTGAACCCGAGGCTAGCGGGCGTTACGAGCAGTACTTC.

The chain has TRBV5-1 and TRBJ2-2, with 15 bases matching TRBD2. Germline V gene sequence: CDR1 SGHRS, CDR2 YFSETQ. The CDR3 has 19 residues. The V gene end was trimmed by 1 base and the J gene end by 4 bases; junction bases not matched to a gene: 8. This chain's CDR3 is CASSLTGTSGRLGTGELFF. The CDR3 DNA follows: TGCGCCAGCAGCTTGACCGGGACTAGCGGGAGGTTGGGCACCGGGGAGCTGTTTTTT.

This sequence joins TRBV7-2 and TRBJ2-1; D may be TRBD1 or TRBD2 (6 bases each). CDR1 is SGHTA and CDR2 is FQGNSA in the germline V gene. The CDR3 totals 15 residues. Trimming took off 2 bases at V and 3 bases at J, with 11 bases between the two ends. CDR3 bases: TGTGCCAGCAGCTTACCGGGGGCTAGCTACAATGAGCAGTTCTTC. This gives the protein CASSLPGASYNEQFF.

The rearrangement joins TRBV19 to TRBJ1-1; 8 bases are a match to TRBD1. V gave up 5 bases and J gave up 4 bases; unmatched junction bases: 12. CDR3 length: 16 residues. The germline gives CDR1 LNHDA, CDR2 SQIVND (reference sequence). The CDR3 protein is CASSVGQVGSGTEAFF. CDR3 DNA sequence: TGTGCCAGTAGTGTGGGACAGGTGGGGTCGGGCACTGAAGCTTTCTTT.

The gene calls are TRBV27 and TRBJ2-1, with 9 bases identical to TRBD1. The CDR3 sequence is 15 residues long. With 6 bases clipped from V and 1 base from J, the junction kept 4 bases outside the gene matches. The germline CDR1 and CDR2 sequences are MNHEY and SMNVEV (reference sequence). The CDR3 here is CASSGDRESYNEQFF. The CDR3 nucleotides read TGTGCCAGCAGCGGGGACAGGGAGTCCTACAATGAGCAGTTCTTC.

The rearrangement joins TRBV19 to TRBJ2-2; D is uncertain. Germline loops: CDR1 LNHDA, CDR2 SQIVND (reference sequence). Deletions cut 4 bases from V and 6 bases from J, with 12 bases between. The CDR3 has 14 residues. This chain's CDR3 is CASSNFWGPGELFF. DNA of the CDR3: TGTGCCAGTAGTAATTTCTGGGGTCCCGGGGAGCTGTTTTTT.

The chain combines TRBV9 with TRBJ1-3; D unclear. V was trimmed by 1 base and J by 9 bases, leaving 8 bases between them. The CDR3 has 12 residues. CDR1 is SGDLS and CDR2 is YYNGEE in the germline V gene. CDR3 loop: CASSVPGITIYF. As DNA, the CDR3 is TGTGCCAGCAGCGTACCGGGTATCACCATATATTTT.

The chain joins TRBV4-1 to TRBJ2-1; possibly TRBD2 for D (6 bases). CDR1 is MGHRA and CDR2 is YSYEKL in the germline V gene. This CDR3 has 14 residues. Trimming took 2 bases from V and 11 from J, leaving 16 bases between them. CDR3 bases: TGCGCCAGCAGCCAAATTCGGCGGGATGAAAAGCAGTTCTTC. Its protein is CASSQIRRDEKQFF.

The V gene is TRBV10-3, the J gene TRBJ1-1; D unclear. CDR3 length: 12 amino acids. V was clipped by 8 bases and J by 4 bases, with 11 bases between them. In germline, CDR1 is ENHRY, CDR2 SYGVKD. This CDR3 reads CAIGQVSTEAFF. CDR3 in DNA: TGTGCCATCGGGCAGGTCAGCACTGAAGCTTTCTTT.